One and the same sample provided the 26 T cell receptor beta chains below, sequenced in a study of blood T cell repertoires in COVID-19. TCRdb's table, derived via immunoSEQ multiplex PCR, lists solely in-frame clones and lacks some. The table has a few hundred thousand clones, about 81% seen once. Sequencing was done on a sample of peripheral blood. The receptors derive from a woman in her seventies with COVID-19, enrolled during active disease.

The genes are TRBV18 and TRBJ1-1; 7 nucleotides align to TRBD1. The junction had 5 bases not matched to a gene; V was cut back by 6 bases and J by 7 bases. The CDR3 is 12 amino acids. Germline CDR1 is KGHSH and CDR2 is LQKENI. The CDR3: CASSDRQGEAFF. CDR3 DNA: TGTGCCAGCTCGGATAGACAGGGTGAAGCTTTCTTT.

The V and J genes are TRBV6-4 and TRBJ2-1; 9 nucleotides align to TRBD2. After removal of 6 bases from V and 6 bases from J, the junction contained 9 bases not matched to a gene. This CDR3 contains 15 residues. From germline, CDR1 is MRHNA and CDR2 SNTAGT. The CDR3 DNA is TGTGCCAGCAGCCCCTCCGCAGCGGGAGGCAATGAGCAGTTCTTC. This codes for CASSPSAAGGNEQFF.

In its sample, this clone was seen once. CDR3 sequence (DNA): TGTGCCAGCGGGGTCAGGGTCCCGAGGGGAAACACCATATATTTT. Translated: CASGVRVPRGNTIYF. The chain uses TRBV2 and TRBJ1-3, with D possibly TRBD1 on 5 matching bases. Trimming took 8 bases from V and 4 from J, leaving 18 bases between them. There are 15 residues in the CDR3. The V gene's germline CDR1 is SNHLY and CDR2 FYNNEI.

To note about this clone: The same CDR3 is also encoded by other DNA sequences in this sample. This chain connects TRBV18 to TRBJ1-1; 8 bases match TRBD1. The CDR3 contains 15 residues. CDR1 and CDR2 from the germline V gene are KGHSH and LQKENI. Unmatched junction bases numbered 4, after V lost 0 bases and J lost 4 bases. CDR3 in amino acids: CASSPPRTGSTEAFF. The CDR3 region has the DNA TGTGCCAGCTCACCACCCCGGACAGGGAGCACTGAAGCTTTCTTT.

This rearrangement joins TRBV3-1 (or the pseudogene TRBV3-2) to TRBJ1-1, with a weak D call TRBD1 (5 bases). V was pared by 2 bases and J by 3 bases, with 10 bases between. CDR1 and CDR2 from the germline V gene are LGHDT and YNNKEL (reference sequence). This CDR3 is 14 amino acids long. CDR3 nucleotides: TGTGCCAGCAGCCAACCCGACAGAGACACTGAAGCTTTCTTT. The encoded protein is CASSQPDRDTEAFF.

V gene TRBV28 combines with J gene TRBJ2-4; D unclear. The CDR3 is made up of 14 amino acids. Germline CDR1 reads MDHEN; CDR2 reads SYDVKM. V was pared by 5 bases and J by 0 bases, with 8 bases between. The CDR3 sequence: CASSRLGAKNIQYF. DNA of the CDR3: TGTGCCAGCAGTCGTCTCGGAGCCAAAAACATTCAGTACTTC.

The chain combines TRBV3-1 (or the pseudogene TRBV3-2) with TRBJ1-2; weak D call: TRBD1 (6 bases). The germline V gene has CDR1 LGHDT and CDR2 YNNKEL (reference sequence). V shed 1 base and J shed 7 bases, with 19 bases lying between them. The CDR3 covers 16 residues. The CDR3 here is CASSQVGQGRAGGYTF. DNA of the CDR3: TGTGCCAGCAGCCAAGTGGGGCAGGGGAGGGCTGGTGGCTACACCTTC.

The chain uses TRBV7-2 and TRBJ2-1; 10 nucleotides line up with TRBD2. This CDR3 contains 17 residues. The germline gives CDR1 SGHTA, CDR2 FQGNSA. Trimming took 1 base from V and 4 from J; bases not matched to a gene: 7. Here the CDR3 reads CASSLGGSGRAYNEQFF. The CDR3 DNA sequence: TGTGCCAGCAGCTTAGGCGGAAGCGGGAGGGCTTACAATGAGCAGTTCTTC.

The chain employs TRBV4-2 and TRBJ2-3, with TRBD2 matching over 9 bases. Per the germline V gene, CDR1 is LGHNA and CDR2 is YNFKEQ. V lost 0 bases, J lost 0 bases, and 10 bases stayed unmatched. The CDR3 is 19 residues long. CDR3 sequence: CASSQEYRGGRGSTDTQYF. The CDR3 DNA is TGTGCCAGCAGCCAAGAGTACAGGGGCGGGAGGGGAAGCACAGATACGCAGTATTTT.

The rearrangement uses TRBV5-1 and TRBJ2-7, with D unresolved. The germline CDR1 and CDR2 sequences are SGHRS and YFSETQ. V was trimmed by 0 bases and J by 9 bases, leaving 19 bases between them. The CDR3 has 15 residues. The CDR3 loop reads CASSLGSSAGIGQYF. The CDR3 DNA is TGCGCCAGCAGCTTGGGGTCGAGCGCCGGAATCGGGCAGTACTTC. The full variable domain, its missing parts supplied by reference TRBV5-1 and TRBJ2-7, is KAGVTQTPRYLIKTRGQQVTLSCSPISGHRSVSWYQQTPGQGLQFLFEYFSETQRNKGNFPGRFSGRQFSNSRSEMNVSTLELGDSALYLCASSLGSSAGIGQYFGPGTRLTVT.

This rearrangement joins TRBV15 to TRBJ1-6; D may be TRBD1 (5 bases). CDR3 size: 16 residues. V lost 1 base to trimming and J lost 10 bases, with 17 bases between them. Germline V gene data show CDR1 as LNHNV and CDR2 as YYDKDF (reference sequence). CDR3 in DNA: TGTGCCACCAGCAGAGGAACTACCGGGGGAGTCTCACCCCTCCACTTT. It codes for CATSRGTTGGVSPLHF.

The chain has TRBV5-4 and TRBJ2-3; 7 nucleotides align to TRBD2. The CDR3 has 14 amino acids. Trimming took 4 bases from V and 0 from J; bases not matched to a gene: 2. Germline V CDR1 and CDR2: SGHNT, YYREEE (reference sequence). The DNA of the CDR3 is TGTGCCAGCAGCGCTAGCGGAAGCACAGATACGCAGTATTTT. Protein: CASSASGSTDTQYF.

DNA for the CDR3: TGTGCCAGCAGCCCCCTCGCAGGTTCGAACACTGAAGCTTTCTTT. Residues: CASSPLAGSNTEAFF. The chain carries TRBV6-2 or TRBV6-3 and TRBJ1-1, with D hard to call. Germline V gives CDR1 MNHEY, CDR2 SVGEGT. The CDR3 consists of 15 residues. V was clipped by 6 bases and J by 1 base, with 15 bases between them.

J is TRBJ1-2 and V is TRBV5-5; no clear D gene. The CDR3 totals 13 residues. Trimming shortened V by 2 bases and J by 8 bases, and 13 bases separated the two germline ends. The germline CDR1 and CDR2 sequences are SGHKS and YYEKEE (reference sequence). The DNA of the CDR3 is TGTGCCAGCAGCTTTCAATCGTCTAGGGGCTACACCTTC. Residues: CASSFQSSRGYTF.

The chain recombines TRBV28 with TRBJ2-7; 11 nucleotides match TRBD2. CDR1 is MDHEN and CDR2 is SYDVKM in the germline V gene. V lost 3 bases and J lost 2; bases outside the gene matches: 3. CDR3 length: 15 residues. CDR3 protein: CASSFGSGRAYEQYF. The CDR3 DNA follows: TGTGCCAGCAGTTTTGGTAGCGGGAGGGCCTACGAGCAGTACTTC.

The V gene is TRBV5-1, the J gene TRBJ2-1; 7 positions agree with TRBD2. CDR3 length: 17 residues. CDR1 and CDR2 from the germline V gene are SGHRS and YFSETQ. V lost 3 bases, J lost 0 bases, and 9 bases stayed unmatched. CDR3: CASSSLAGLSSYNEQFF. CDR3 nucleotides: TGCGCCAGCAGCTCTTTAGCGGGTTTGAGCTCCTACAATGAGCAGTTCTTC.

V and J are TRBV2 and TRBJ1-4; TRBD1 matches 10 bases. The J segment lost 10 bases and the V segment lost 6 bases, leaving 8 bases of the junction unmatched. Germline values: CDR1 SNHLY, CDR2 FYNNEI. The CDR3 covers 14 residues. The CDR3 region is CASRATGGFGKLFF. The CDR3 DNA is TGTGCCAGCAGGGCGACAGGGGGCTTCGGAAAACTGTTTTTT.

The CDR3 reads CASSWTSGRSGELFF. The CDR3 bases are TGTGCCAGCAGCTGGACTAGCGGGAGGTCCGGGGAGCTGTTTTTT. The chain joins TRBV7-8 to TRBJ2-2; 14 nucleotides align to TRBD2. With V trimmed by 4 bases and J by 6 bases, 1 base remained unmatched. The germline CDR1 and CDR2 sequences are SGHVS and FQNEAQ. The CDR3 loop spans 15 amino acids.

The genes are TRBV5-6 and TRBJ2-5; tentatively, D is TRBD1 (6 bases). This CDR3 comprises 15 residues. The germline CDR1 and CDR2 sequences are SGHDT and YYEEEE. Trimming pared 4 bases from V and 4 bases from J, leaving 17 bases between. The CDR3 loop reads CASSRRNTGLETQYF. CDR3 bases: TGTGCCAGCAGCCGCCGGAACACAGGGTTAGAGACCCAGTACTTC.

The DNA of the CDR3 is TGTGCCAGCAGCTTAGGAGATTTCCGCTCTGGAAACACCATATATTTT. Protein: CASSLGDFRSGNTIYF. The J gene is TRBJ1-3, the V gene TRBV5-6; D unclear. CDR1 and CDR2 (germline): SGHDT, YYEEEE. This CDR3 is built from 16 residues. The V end lost 2 bases, the J end lost 0 bases, and 12 bases lay between the germline ends.

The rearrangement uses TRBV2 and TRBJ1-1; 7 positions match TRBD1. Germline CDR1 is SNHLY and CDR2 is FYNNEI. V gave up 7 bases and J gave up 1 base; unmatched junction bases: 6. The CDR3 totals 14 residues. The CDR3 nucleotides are TGTGCCAGCAAGCTGGGGGACAGGAACACTGAAGCTTTCTTT. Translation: CASKLGDRNTEAFF.

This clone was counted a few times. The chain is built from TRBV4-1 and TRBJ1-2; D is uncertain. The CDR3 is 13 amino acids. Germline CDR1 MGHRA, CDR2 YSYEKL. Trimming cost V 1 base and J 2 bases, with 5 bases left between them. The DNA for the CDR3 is TGCGCCAGCAGCCAAGGACTCAACTATGGCTACACCTTC. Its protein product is CASSQGLNYGYTF.

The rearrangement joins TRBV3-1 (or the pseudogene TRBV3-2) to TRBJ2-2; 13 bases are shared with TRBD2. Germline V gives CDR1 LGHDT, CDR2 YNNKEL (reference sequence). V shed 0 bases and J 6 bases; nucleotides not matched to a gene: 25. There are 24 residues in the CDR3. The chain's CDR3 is CASSQEMEWIKMEGLAGNAGELFF. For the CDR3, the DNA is TGTGCCAGCAGCCAAGAAATGGAATGGATTAAAATGGAGGGACTAGCGGGAAATGCCGGGGAGCTGTTTTTT.

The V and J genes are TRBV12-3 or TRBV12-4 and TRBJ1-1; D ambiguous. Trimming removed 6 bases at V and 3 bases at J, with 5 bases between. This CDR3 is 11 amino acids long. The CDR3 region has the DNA TGTGCCAGCAGCCTCTACACTGAAGCTTTCTTT. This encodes CASSLYTEAFF.

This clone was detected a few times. CDR3 DNA sequence: TGTGCCAGTAGATCCCGGGGGGCCTTTGGAAACACCATATATTTT. It specifies CASRSRGAFGNTIYF. The chain carries TRBV19 and TRBJ1-3, with D possibly matching TRBD1 (6 bases). Trimming pared 6 bases from V and 3 bases from J, leaving 15 bases between. This CDR3 region has 15 residues. CDR1 LNHDA and CDR2 SQIVND come from the germline V gene (reference sequence).

CDR3 region: CASSLAGTGGRSPLHF. Written as DNA, the CDR3 is TGTGCCAGCAGCTTGGCCGGGACAGGGGGCCGGTCACCCCTCCACTTT. V gene TRBV5-4 combines with J gene TRBJ1-6, with 12 bases matching TRBD1. The germline CDR1 and CDR2 sequences are SGHNT and YYREEE (reference sequence). The V gene end was trimmed by 0 bases and the J gene end by 10 bases; junction bases not matched to a gene: 5. The CDR3 length is 16 residues.